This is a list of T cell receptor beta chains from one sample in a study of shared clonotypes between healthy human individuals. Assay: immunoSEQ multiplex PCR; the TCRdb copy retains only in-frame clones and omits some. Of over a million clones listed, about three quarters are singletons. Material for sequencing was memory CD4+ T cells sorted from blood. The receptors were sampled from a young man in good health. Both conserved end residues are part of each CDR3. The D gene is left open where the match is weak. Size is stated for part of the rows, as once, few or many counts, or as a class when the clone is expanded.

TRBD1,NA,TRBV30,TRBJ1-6,CACGRGQRGSPLHF
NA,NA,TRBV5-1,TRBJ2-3,CASSLGASRSTDTQYF
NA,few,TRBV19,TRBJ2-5,CASSPLAGETQYF
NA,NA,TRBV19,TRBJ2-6,CASILQGSGANVLTF
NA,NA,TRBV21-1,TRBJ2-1,CASSKVGTSYNEQFF
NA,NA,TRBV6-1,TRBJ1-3,CASSERGGRRDSGNTIYF
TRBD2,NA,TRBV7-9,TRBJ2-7,CASSFLIAGTTLEQYF
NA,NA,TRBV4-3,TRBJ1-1,CASSQGVWGTEAFF
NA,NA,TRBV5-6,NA,CASSPEGNTYEQYF
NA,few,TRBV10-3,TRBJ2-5,CAISERDKQETQYF
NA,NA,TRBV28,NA,CASAGGTTYEQYF
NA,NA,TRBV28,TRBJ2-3,CASSFPRTLTDTQYF
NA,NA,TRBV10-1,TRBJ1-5,CASSEDVRDSNQPQHF
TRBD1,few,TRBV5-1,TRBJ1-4,CASSSGGDGEKLFF
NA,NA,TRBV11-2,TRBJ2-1,CASSSGGNEQFF
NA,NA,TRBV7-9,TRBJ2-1,CASNSAHRGNEQFF
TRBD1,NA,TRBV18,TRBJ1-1,CASSPLGQRNTEAFF
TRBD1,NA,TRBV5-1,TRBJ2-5,CASSLGQGIQETQYF
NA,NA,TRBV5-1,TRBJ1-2,CASSLGGQGSNLHGYTF
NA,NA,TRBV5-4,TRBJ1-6,CASSLGGSSYNSPLHF
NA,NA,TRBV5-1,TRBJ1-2,CASSLAPGTTGYTF
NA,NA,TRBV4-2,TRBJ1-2,CASSQDKAGYGYTF